A single T cell receptor (beta chain) is shown here with its context. Its antigen target is currently unknown. Within one base of it there is no much larger clone, and no base qualities were kept. The same CDR3 can be traced to other DNA sequences in this sample. This entry is derived from a study of CD4+ T cells in melanoma (dated by TCRdb to 2022 to 2024). In terms of the full investigation: The study examined neoantigen-specific CD4+ T cells in human melanoma. Study-level results and caveats: Neoantigen-specific CD4+ T cells were reported to be correlated with the function of CD8+ T cells, macrophages and B cells. Neoantigen-specific CD4+ T cells in melanoma were reported to show diverse differentiation states.

The donors were melanoma patients. The library was produced with the immunoSEQ multiplex PCR assay. Held by TCRdb, this immuneACCESS table contains in-frame sequences only and omits some clones. Under half of the omission traces to an unresolved V gene where checked; the cause of the rest is unknown. This sample has about 15,000 clones in its table, and roughly 84% of those were observed once. The ten largest clones represent roughly 6.6% of the sample. The TCR sequence derives from a human donor with melanoma. Material: cells from a culture (not recorded whether cultured in vitro).

The bases are TGTGCCAGCAGCCTCGGAGCGGGGGTCAGCACAGATACGCAGTATTTT. It specifies CASSLGAGVSTDTQYF. Recombination connected TRBV5-4 to TRBJ2-3, with 8 middle bases fitting TRBD2. Relative to germline, V is missing 4 bases and J is missing 0 bases, with 7 bases of the junction outside any gene match. Measured from the cysteine to the phenylalanine, the CDR3 is 16 residues long. The sequence is cut down to CDR3 DNA, 48 bases in frame from base 1. CDR1 and CDR2, looked up from the germline V gene (reference sequence), are SGHNT and YYREEE.